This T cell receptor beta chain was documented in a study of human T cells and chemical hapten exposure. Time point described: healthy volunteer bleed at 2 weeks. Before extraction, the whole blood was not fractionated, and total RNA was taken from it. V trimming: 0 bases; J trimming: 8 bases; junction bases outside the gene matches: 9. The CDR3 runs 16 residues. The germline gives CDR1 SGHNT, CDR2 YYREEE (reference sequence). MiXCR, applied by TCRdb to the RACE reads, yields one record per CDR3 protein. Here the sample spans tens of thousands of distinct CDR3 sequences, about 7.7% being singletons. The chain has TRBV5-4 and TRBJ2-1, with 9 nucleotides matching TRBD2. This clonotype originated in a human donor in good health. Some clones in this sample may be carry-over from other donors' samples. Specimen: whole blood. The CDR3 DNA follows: TGTGCCAGCAGCTTGGGGGGACTAGCAGGGACCGATGAGCAGTTCTTC. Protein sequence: CASSLGGLAGTDEQFF.